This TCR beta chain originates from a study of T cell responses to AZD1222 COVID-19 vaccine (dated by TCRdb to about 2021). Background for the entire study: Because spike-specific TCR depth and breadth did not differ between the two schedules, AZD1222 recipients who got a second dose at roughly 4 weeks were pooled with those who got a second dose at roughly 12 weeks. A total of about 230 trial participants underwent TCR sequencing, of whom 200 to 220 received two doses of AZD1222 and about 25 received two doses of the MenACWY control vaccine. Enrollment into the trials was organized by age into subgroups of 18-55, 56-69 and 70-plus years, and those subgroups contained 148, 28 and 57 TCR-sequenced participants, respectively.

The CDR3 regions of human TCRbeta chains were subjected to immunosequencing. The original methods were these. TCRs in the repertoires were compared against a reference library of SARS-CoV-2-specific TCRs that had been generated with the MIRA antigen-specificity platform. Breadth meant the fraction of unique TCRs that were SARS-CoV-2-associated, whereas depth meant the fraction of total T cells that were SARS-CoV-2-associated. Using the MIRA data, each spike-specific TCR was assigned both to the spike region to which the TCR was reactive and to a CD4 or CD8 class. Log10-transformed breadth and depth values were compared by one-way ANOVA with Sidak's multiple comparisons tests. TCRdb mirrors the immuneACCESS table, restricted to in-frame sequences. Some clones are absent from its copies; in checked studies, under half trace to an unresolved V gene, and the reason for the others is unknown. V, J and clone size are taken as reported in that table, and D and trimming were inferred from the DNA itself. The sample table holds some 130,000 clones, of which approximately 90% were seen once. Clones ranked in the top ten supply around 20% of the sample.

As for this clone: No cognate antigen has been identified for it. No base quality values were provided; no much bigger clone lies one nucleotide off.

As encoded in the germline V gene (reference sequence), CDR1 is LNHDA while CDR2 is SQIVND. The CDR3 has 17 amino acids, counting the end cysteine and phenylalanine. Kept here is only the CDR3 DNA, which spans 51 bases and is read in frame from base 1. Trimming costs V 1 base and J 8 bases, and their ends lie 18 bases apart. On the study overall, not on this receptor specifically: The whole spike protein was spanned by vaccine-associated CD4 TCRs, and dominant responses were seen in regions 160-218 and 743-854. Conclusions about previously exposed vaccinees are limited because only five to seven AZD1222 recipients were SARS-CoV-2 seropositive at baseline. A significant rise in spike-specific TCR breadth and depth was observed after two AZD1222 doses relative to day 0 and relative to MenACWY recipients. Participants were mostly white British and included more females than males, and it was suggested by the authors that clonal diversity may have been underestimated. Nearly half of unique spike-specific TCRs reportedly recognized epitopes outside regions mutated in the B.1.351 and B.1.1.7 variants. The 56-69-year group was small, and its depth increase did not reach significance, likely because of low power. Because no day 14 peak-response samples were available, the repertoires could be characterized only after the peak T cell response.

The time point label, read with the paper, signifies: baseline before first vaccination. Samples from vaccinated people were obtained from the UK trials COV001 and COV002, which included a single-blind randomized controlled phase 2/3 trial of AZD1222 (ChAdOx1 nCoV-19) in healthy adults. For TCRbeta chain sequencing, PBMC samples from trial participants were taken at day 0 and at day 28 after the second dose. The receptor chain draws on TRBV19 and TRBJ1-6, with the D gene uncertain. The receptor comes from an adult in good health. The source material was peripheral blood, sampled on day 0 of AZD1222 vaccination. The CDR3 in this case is CASSIAYSEGVHSPLHF. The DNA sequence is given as TGTGCCAGTAGTATAGCATATTCGGAGGGAGTGCATTCACCCCTCCACTTT.